The 4 T cell receptor beta chains below all came from one sample that was sequenced in a study of blood T cell repertoires in COVID-19. Generated by immunoSEQ multiplex PCR, the TCRdb table keeps only in-frame clones and is missing some. The top ten hold approximately 6.6% of the sample, which has 250,000 to 300,000 clones, around 84% seen once. Specimen: PBMCs or T cells enriched from blood (not recorded which). The receptors shown here come from a woman aged 50 to 60 who had been exposed to COVID-19.

This clone has more than one count but fewer than ten. The CDR3 here is CASSTLTGTGHSPLHF. The CDR3 nucleotides are TGTGCCAGTAGTACGTTGACGGGGACAGGCCACTCACCCCTCCACTTT. The chain carries TRBV19 and TRBJ1-6; the match to TRBD1 covers 8 bases. The length of the CDR3 is 16 residues. The junction had 12 bases not matched to a gene; V was cut back by 4 bases and J by 10 bases. The germline V gene encodes CDR1 LNHDA and CDR2 SQIVND (reference sequence). The full variable domain, rest sourced from reference TRBV19 and TRBJ1-6, is DGGITQSPKYLFRKEGQNVTLSCEQNLNHDAMYWYRQDPGQGLRLIYYSQIVNDFQKGDIAEGYSVSREKKESFPLTVTSAQKNPTAFYLCASSTLTGTGHSPLHFGNGTRLTVT.

This chain joins TRBV19 and TRBJ2-5; maybe TRBD1 (6 bases). V was shortened by 8 bases and J by 5 bases, with 12 bases between the two germline ends. The CDR3 totals 12 residues. Germline V gene lookup returns CDR1 LNHDA and CDR2 SQIVND (reference sequence). The CDR3 DNA reads TGTGCCAGTGGGACACTGGGGGAGACCCAGTACTTC. Translated: CASGTLGETQYF.

The count of this clone is one. At the DNA level, this CDR3 is encoded by other sequences in the same sample as well. The chain combines TRBV19 with TRBJ2-2; TRBD2 matches at 12 bases. Germline V gene sequence: CDR1 LNHDA, CDR2 SQIVND (reference sequence). This CDR3 is 15 amino acids long. V was pared by 4 bases and J by 4 bases, with 1 base of the junction left unmatched. The CDR3 here is CASSRTSGATGELFF. The CDR3, as DNA: TGTGCCAGTAGTAGGACTAGCGGGGCCACCGGGGAGCTGTTTTTT.

The chain is built from TRBV4-2 and TRBJ1-6, with D possibly matching TRBD1 (6 bases). V was pared by 1 base and J by 10 bases, with 17 bases between. Germline CDR1 LGHNA, CDR2 YNFKEQ. The CDR3 consists of 16 residues. CDR3 residues: CASSQGGDRFLSPLHF. CDR3 DNA: TGTGCCAGCAGCCAAGGGGGAGACAGGTTTTTGTCACCCCTCCACTTT.